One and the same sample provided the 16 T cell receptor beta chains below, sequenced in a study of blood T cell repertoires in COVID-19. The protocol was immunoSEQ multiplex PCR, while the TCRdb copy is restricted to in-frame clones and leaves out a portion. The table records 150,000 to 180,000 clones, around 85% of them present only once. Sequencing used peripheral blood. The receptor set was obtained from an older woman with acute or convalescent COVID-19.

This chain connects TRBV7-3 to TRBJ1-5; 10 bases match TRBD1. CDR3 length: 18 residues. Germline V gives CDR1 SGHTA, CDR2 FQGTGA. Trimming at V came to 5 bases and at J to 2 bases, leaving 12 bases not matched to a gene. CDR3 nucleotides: TGTGCCAGCAGCCCCCCCGGCGGGACAGGGGCCCGCAATCAGCCCCAGCATTTT. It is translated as CASSPPGGTGARNQPQHF.

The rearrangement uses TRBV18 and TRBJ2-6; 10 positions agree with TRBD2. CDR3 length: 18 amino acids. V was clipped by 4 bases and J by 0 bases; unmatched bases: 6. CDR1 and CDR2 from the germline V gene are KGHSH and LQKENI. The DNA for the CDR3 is TGTGCCAGCTCACTTTCGAGCGGGGGGGCCTCTGGGGCCAACGTCCTGACTTTC. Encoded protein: CASSLSSGGASGANVLTF.

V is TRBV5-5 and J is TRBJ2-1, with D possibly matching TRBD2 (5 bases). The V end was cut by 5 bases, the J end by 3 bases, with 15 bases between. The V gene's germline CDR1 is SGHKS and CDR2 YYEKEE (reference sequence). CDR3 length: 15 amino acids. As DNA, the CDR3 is TGTGCCAGCAGTGTAGCGAGCCTGTTCTACAATGAGCAGTTCTTC. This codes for CASSVASLFYNEQFF.

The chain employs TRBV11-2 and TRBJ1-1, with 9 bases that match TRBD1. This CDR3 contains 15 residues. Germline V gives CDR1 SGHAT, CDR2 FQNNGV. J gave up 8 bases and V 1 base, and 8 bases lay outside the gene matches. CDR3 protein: CASSLAAGTGSEAFF. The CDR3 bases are TGTGCCAGCAGCTTAGCGGCCGGGACAGGGTCCGAAGCTTTCTTT.

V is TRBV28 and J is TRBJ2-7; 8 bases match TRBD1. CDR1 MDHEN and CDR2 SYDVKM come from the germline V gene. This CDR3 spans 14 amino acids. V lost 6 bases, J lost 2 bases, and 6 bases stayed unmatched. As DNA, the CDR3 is TGTGCCAGCAGCGACAGGGGTCGGGCCTACGAGCAGTACGTC. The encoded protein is CASSDRGRAYEQYV.

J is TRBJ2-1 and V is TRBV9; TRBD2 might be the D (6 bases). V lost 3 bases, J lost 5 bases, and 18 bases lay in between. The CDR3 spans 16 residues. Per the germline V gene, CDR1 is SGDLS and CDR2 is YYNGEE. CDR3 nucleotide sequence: TGTGCCAGCAGCGCACGTTTGGAGGGGTGGAACAATGAGCAGTTCTTC. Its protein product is CASSARLEGWNNEQFF.

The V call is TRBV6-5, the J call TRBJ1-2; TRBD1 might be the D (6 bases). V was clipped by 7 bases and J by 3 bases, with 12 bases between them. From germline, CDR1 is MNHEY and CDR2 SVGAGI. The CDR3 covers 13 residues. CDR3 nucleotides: TGTGCCAGCACAGGGGTCAACTACTATGGCTACACCTTC. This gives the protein CASTGVNYYGYTF.

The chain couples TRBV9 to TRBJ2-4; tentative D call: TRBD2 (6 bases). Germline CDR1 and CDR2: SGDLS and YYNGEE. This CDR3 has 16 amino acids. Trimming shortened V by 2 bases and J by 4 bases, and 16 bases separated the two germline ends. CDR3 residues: CASSVSPEGIKNIQYF. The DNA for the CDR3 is TGTGCCAGCAGCGTTTCGCCGGAGGGGATAAAAAACATTCAGTACTTC.

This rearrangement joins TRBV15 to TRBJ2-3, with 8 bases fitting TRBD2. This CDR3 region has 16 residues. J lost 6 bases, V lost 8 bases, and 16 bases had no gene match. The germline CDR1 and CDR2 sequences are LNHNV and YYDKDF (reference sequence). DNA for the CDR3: TGTGCCACCCAGAAGGGGCTGACTAGCGATGGGGATACGCAGTATTTT. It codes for CATQKGLTSDGDTQYF.

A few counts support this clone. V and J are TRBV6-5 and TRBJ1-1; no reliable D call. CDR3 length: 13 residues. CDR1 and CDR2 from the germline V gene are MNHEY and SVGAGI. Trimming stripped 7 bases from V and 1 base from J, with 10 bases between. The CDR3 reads CASKRRPNTEAFF. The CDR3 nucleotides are TGTGCCAGCAAGCGACGGCCGAACACTGAAGCTTTCTTT.

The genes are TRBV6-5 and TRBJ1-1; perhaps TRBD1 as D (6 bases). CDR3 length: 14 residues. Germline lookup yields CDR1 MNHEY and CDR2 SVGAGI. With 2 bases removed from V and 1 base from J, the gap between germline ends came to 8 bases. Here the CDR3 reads CASSYRGTNTEAFF. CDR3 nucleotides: TGTGCCAGCAGTTACAGGGGGACGAACACTGAAGCTTTCTTT.

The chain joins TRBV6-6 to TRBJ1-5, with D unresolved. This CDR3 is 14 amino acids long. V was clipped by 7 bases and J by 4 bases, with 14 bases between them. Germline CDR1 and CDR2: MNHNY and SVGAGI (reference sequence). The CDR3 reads CASIDLRENQPQHF. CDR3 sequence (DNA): TGTGCCAGCATCGACCTGAGGGAAAATCAGCCCCAGCATTTT.

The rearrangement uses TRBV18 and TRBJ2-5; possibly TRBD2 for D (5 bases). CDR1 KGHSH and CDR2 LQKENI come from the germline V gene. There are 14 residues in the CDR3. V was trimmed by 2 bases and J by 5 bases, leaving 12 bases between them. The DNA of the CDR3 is TGTGCCAGCTCACCAGCTAGCTTGAGCGAGACCCAGTACTTC. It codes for CASSPASLSETQYF.

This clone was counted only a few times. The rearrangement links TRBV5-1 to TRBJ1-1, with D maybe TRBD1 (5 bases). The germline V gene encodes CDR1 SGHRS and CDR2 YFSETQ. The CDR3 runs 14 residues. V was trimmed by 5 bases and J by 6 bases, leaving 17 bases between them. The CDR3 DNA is TGCGCCAGCAGTCTAGGGGTGAGTAGGGCTGAAGCTTTCTTT. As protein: CASSLGVSRAEAFF.

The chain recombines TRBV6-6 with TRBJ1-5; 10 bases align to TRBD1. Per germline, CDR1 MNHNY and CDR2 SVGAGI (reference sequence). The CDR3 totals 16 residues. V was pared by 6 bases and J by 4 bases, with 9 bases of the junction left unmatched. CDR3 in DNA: TGTGCCAGCAGCTCACACGGACAGGGGGGAAATCAGCCCCAGCATTTT. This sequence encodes CASSSHGQGGNQPQHF.

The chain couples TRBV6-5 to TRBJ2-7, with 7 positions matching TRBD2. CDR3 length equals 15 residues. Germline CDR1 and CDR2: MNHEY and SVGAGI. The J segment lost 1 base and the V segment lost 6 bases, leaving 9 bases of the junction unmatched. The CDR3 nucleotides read TGTGCCAGCAGACGCGGGACTACGGAATCCTACGAGCAGTACTTC. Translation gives CASRRGTTESYEQYF.